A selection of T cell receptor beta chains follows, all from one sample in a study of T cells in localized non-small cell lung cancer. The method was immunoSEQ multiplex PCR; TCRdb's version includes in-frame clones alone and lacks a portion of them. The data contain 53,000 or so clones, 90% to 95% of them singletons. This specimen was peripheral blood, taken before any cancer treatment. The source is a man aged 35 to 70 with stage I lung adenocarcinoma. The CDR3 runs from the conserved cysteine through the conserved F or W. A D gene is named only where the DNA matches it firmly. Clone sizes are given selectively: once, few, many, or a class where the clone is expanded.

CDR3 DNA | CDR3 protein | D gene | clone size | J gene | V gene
TGTGCCAGCACCCTCGGGGGTAAGGAGACCCAGTACTTC | CASTLGGKETQYF | - | - | TRBJ2-5 | TRBV11-2
TGTGCCAGCAATGGGGAAAATGGCAGGGACTACTACAATGAGCAGTTCTTC | CASNGENGRDYYNEQFF | TRBD2 | - | TRBJ2-1 | TRBV2
TGCGCCAGCAGCCCCTTGAGAGAGGAGGGCTATGGCTACACCTTC | CASSPLREEGYGYTF | - | - | TRBJ1-2 | TRBV4-3
TGTGCCAGCAGTGAAGTCTCTGGGGGGTTTAATGAAAAACTGTTTTTT | CASSEVSGGFNEKLFF | - | - | TRBJ1-4 | TRBV6-1
TGCAGCGTGACCGGGACAGGGAGATCAGATACGCAGTATTTT | CSVTGTGRSDTQYF | TRBD1 | - | TRBJ2-3 | TRBV29-1
TGTGCCAGCCTAACCCCGGGACAGCAAGAGACCCAGTACTTC | CASLTPGQQETQYF | TRBD1 | - | TRBJ2-5 | TRBV6-1
TGTGCCAGCAGTTTGCCAGGGGCCTACGAGCAGTACTTC | CASSLPGAYEQYF | - | - | TRBJ2-7 | TRBV28
TGCGCCAGCAGCCGAGGACAGCGACCAAGTCTGGATACGCAGTATTTT | CASSRGQRPSLDTQYF | - | - | TRBJ2-3 | TRBV4-1
TGTGCCAGCAACCCGGGACAGAAAAATCAGCCCCAGCATTTT | CASNPGQKNQPQHF | TRBD1 | - | TRBJ1-5 | TRBV6-1
TGCAGCGTTACCACAGGAAGTGGCTACACCTTC | CSVTTGSGYTF | - | - | TRBJ1-2 | TRBV29-1
TGTGCCAGCTCAGTACAGGGACGGGACACTGAAGCTTTCTTT | CASSVQGRDTEAFF | - | - | TRBJ1-1 | TRBV18
TGTGCCAGCAGCTTGGCCGAGTCCGGACTAGCGAGCTCCTACGAGCAGTACTTC | CASSLAESGLASSYEQYF | TRBD2 | - | TRBJ2-7 | TRBV7-2
TGCGCCAGCAGTGTCGACAGGGTAGGACAGTTCTTC | CASSVDRVGQFF | TRBD1 | - | TRBJ2-1 | TRBV10-2
TGTGCCAGCAGTGATCGCGGGAGGAGGACCGGGGAGCTGTTTTTT | CASSDRGRRTGELFF | TRBD2 | - | TRBJ2-2 | TRBV2
TGCGCCAGCAGCCGAAAGCGGGCGGATCTCTCCTACAATGAGCAGTTCTTC | CASSRKRADLSYNEQFF | - | - | TRBJ2-1 | TRBV4-1
TGTGCCAGCAGTTACAGTAGTCTCCTGGAGACCCAGTACTTC | CASSYSSLLETQYF | - | - | TRBJ2-5 | TRBV6-6
TGTGCCAGCAGTTTAGGACAGGGGGGATCCTACGAGCAGTACTTC | CASSLGQGGSYEQYF | TRBD1 | - | TRBJ2-7 | TRBV28
TGTGCCAGCAGTGAGCGGGATCGGGGCACCGGGGAGCTGTTTTTT | CASSERDRGTGELFF | - | - | TRBJ2-2 | TRBV25-1
TGTGCCAGTAGTATGGCCACACTGAGGGGCTACACCTTC | CASSMATLRGYTF | - | - | TRBJ1-2 | TRBV19
TGTGCCACCAGCAGAGACAGACAGACCCAGTACTTC | CATSRDRQTQYF | - | - | TRBJ2-5 | TRBV15
TGCAGCGTTGCATACACCGGGACAGCCGGTTTAGGCTACACCTTC | CSVAYTGTAGLGYTF | TRBD1 | many | TRBJ1-2 | TRBV29-1
TGTGCCTGGAGTGTATGGGTCGAGCAGTACTTC | CAWSVWVEQYF | - | - | TRBJ2-7 | TRBV30
TGTGCCAGCAGTTTCCGGGAGGGATTAACCGGGGAGCTGTTTTTT | CASSFREGLTGELFF | TRBD2 | few | TRBJ2-2 | TRBV6-5
TGTGCCAGCAGCTTAGCGCAAGGGGAATACTACGAGCAGTACTTC | CASSLAQGEYYEQYF | - | - | TRBJ2-7 | TRBV7-8
TGTGCCAGTAGTCCCCAGGGACGAGTAGGCTACACCTTC | CASSPQGRVGYTF | - | - | TRBJ1-2 | TRBV19
TGCGCCAGCAGACTTATTTGGGGAGAGGAAAACACCATATATTTT | CASRLIWGEENTIYF | - | - | TRBJ1-3 | TRBV4-1
TGCGCCAGCAGCCAAGACAGGACAACCCCCTACGAGCAGTACTTC | CASSQDRTTPYEQYF | - | - | TRBJ2-7 | TRBV4-1
TGTGCCAGCGGGGGACAGGGGAGGGCAGATACGCAGTATTTT | CASGGQGRADTQYF | TRBD1 | - | TRBJ2-3 | TRBV27
TGTGCCAGCAGTTTGGGCCAAACAACTGAAGCTTTCTTT | CASSLGQTTEAFF | - | - | TRBJ1-1 | TRBV27
TGTGCCAGCAGCCCCAGCCTTGGCACTATTAATCCGTTCAATGAGCAGTTCTTC | CASSPSLGTINPFNEQFF | - | - | TRBJ2-1 | TRBV28
TGCGCCAGCAGCAAACTAACAGGGGGCGGTTACGAGCAGTACTTC | CASSKLTGGGYEQYF | TRBD1 | few | TRBJ2-7 | TRBV5-1
TGTGCCAGCAGCGTAGGTCTTGAGCAGTTCTTC | CASSVGLEQFF | - | once | TRBJ2-1 | TRBV9
TGTGCCAGCAGCTTAGCGCGGGACTGGGGGGACTATGGCTACACCTTC | CASSLARDWGDYGYTF | - | - | TRBJ1-2 | TRBV7-8
TGTGCCAGCAGTGAAGGGTCTGGGGCCAACGTCCTGACTTTC | CASSEGSGANVLTF | - | - | TRBJ2-6 | TRBV25-1
TGTGCCAGCAAGGGAAGGAACACCGGGGAGCTGTTTTTT | CASKGRNTGELFF | - | - | TRBJ2-2 | TRBV7-6
TGTGCCAGCAGCTTTTACAGCGAAGCTGAAGCTTTCTTT | CASSFYSEAEAFF | - | - | TRBJ1-1 | TRBV11-1
TGTGCCAGCAGCTTAATGGGTAGCGGGAGTTCCTACGAGCAGTACTTC | CASSLMGSGSSYEQYF | TRBD2 | once | TRBJ2-7 | TRBV7-2
TGTGCCAGCAGCTCCTCTATTGGCACTGAAGCTTTCTTT | CASSSSIGTEAFF | - | - | TRBJ1-1 | TRBV7-3
TGTGCCAGCAGATTGAATAAGGATCGGATCCTAGCCAAAAACATTCAGTACTTC | CASRLNKDRILAKNIQYF | - | - | TRBJ2-4 | TRBV25-1
TGTGCCAGCAGCCAAGAGAGGGGACTAGCGGGGAACAATGAGCAGTTCTTC | CASSQERGLAGNNEQFF | TRBD2 | - | TRBJ2-1 | TRBV14
TGTGCCAGCAGCTCTCCCGGGGGGGATGAGCAGTTCTTC | CASSSPGGDEQFF | TRBD2 | - | TRBJ2-1 | TRBV7-3
TGTGCCAGCAGCTTATCGGGGGCAGGGATAGAGACCCAGTACTTC | CASSLSGAGIETQYF | - | - | TRBJ2-5 | TRBV7-2
TGCGCCAGCAGCCCTCTAGCGGGAGATAACACCGGGGAGCTGTTTTTT | CASSPLAGDNTGELFF | TRBD2 | once | TRBJ2-2 | TRBV5-1
TGTGCCAGCAGCTTAGGCTCGAACACTGAAGCTTTCTTT | CASSLGSNTEAFF | - | - | TRBJ1-1 | TRBV13
TGCGCCAGCAGCCCTATCTGGACAGGGGGCTTATCTAATGAAAAACTGTTTTTT | CASSPIWTGGLSNEKLFF | TRBD1 | - | TRBJ1-4 | TRBV5-1
TGTGCCAGCAGTACCCGGGACAGGGGCCCCCCTGTGTACTTC | CASSTRDRGPPVYF | TRBD1 | - | TRBJ2-7 | TRBV28
TGTGCCAGCAGTTTATTGACAGCCAGCGGCTATGGCTACACCTTC | CASSLLTASGYGYTF | - | once | TRBJ1-2 | TRBV28
TGTGCCAGCTCACCACGGACAGGGGGCACCGGGGAGCTGTTTTTT | CASSPRTGGTGELFF | TRBD1 | - | TRBJ2-2 | TRBV18
TGTGCCTGGAGTAGGACTAGTGGTCTCTACGAGCAGTACTTC | CAWSRTSGLYEQYF | TRBD2 | once | TRBJ2-7 | TRBV30